This is a list of T cell receptor beta chains from one sample in a study of OX40 agonist ivuxolimab in advanced cancers. This table comes from immunoSEQ multiplex PCR, and its TCRdb copy is limited to in-frame clones, with some not included. Counted here are 70,000 to 95,000 clones, approximately 91% occurring once; the ten biggest clones make up 0.71%. Sequenced here: CD4+ or CD8+ T cells sorted from blood, sampled in a trial of the OX40 agonist ivuxolimab. Source of these receptors: an adult with an advanced solid tumor such as melanoma, head and neck, liver or kidney cancer. Both conserved end residues are part of each CDR3. D genes are given only for firm matches. Clone sizes are given selectively: once, few, many, or a class where the clone is expanded.

TRBV9	14	TRBD1	TRBJ1-1	few	TGTGCCAGCAGCGCGGACAGGCTAACCGCTGAAGCTTTCTTT	CASSADRLTAEAFF
TRBV5-1	15	TRBD1	TRBJ2-2	NA	TGCGCCAGCAGCTTGGAGCCCAGGGGGACCGGGGAGCTGTTTTTT	CASSLEPRGTGELFF
TRBV18	16	NA	TRBJ2-2	NA	TGTGCCAGCTCACCACAACAGGCTGAGAACACCGGGGAGCTGTTTTTT	CASSPQQAENTGELFF
TRBV2	14	TRBD1	TRBJ1-1	NA	TGTGCCAGCAGTGTACAGGGGACGGACACTGAAGCTTTCTTT	CASSVQGTDTEAFF
TRBV28	15	TRBD2	TRBJ2-1	NA	TGTGCCAGCAGAGCAACTAGCGGGAAATACAATGAGCAGTTCTTC	CASRATSGKYNEQFF
TRBV10-2	18	TRBD1	TRBJ2-2	NA	TGCGCCAGCAGTGAAGTTCCCTACAGGGGGCAATACGGACAGGCGCTGTTTTTT	CASSEVPYRGQYGQALFF
TRBV9	15	NA	TRBJ2-1	once	TGTGCCAGCAGCGTAAGGGTGAGCTCCTACAATGAGCAGTTCTTC	CASSVRVSSYNEQFF
TRBV6-5	14	NA	TRBJ1-1	NA	TGTGCCAGCAGTTACTCAGGGCTCAGGACTGAAGCTTTCTTT	CASSYSGLRTEAFF
TRBV28	12	TRBD1	TRBJ2-7	NA	TGTGCCAGCAGTTCCAGGGGGTACGAGCAGTACTTC	CASSSRGYEQYF
TRBV5-1	14	NA	TRBJ2-2	NA	TGCGCCAGCAGTGCCGACAGGCCGGCCGGGGAGCTGTTTTTT	CASSADRPAGELFF
TRBV20-1	11	NA	TRBJ2-1	NA	TGCAGTGCTAGAGACTTGAATGAGCAGTTCTTC	CSARDLNEQFF
TRBV10-3	15	NA	TRBJ1-4	NA	TGTGCCATCAGTGAGTCGGGAGCAGGGAATGAAAAACTGTTTTTT	CAISESGAGNEKLFF
TRBV19	13	NA	TRBJ2-1	NA	TGTGCCAGTAGTATAAAGGGCACGGGTGAGCAGTTCTTC	CASSIKGTGEQFF
TRBV4-1	14	NA	TRBJ1-1	NA	TGCGCCAGCAGCCAAGTAGGGGCCAACACTGAAGCTTTCTTT	CASSQVGANTEAFF
TRBV2	13	NA	TRBJ1-6	NA	TGTGCCAGCAGTCCGGCCTGGAATTCACCCCTCCACTTT	CASSPAWNSPLHF
TRBV6-6	13	NA	TRBJ1-1	NA	TGTGCCAGCAGGGCCTATGGAGACACTGAAGCTTTCTTT	CASRAYGDTEAFF
TRBV10-3	12	NA	TRBJ2-7	few	TGTGCCATCAGCCCGGATCGATACGAGCAGTACTTC	CAISPDRYEQYF
TRBV5-1	15	TRBD1	TRBJ1-6	NA	TGCGCCAGCAGCGGACAGGGGAGTGGGAATTCACCCCTCCACTTT	CASSGQGSGNSPLHF
TRBV29-1	14	NA	TRBJ2-1	NA	TGCAGCTGTAAGGGGAAGACCTCCTACAATGAGCAGTTCTTC	CSCKGKTSYNEQFF
TRBV29-1	15	TRBD1	TRBJ2-5	NA	TGCAGCGTTGATGGGAGACAGGGGTCATTGGAGACCCAGTACTTC	CSVDGRQGSLETQYF
TRBV7-2	16	TRBD2	TRBJ2-2	NA	TGTGCCAGCAGCTCCCGACTAGCAGCGAACACCGGGGAGCTGTTTTTT	CASSSRLAANTGELFF
TRBV2	14	NA	TRBJ2-3	NA	TGTGCCAGCAGTGTGTTCCGGAGCACAGATACGCAGTATTTT	CASSVFRSTDTQYF
TRBV7-2	15	TRBD1	TRBJ2-7	NA	TGTGCCAGCAGCCCCCCGGACAGGGTGTCCTACGAGCAGTACTTC	CASSPPDRVSYEQYF
TRBV29-1	12	NA	TRBJ1-1	NA	TGCAGCGCTATTACTGTGGACACTGAAGCTTTCTTT	CSAITVDTEAFF
TRBV2	14	NA	TRBJ2-2	NA	TGTGCCAGCAGGCCAACTTCAGGGCCCGGGGAGCTGTTTTTT	CASRPTSGPGELFF
TRBV4-1	19	NA	TRBJ2-6	NA	TGCGCCAGCTCCCTCCAGGTAGTGGGATTGGGCTCTGGGGCCAACGTCCTGACTTTC	CASSLQVVGLGSGANVLTF
TRBV18	11	NA	TRBJ2-5	NA	TGTGCCAGCTCACCGCAAGAGACCCAGTACTTC	CASSPQETQYF
TRBV14	14	NA	TRBJ2-7	NA	TGTGCCAGCAGCCTCGGGGGCTTCACGGGGGAGCAGTACTTC	CASSLGGFTGEQYF
TRBV6-1	13	NA	TRBJ2-7	NA	TGTGCCAGCAGTTCCCCTCATGCGTACGAGCAGTACTTC	CASSSPHAYEQYF
TRBV2	13	NA	TRBJ2-6	NA	TGTGCCAGCAAGCTTCTTGGGGCCAACGTCCTGACTTTC	CASKLLGANVLTF
TRBV7-2	14	NA	TRBJ2-7	NA	TGTGCCAGCAGCCCTAGCAGGGGCTCCTACGAGCAGTACTTC	CASSPSRGSYEQYF
TRBV6-1	15	TRBD1	TRBJ1-5	NA	TGTGCCAGCATTCCCACAGGGGGGGAAAATCAGCCCCAGCATTTT	CASIPTGGENQPQHF
TRBV18	11	NA	TRBJ2-5	NA	TGTGCCAGCTCGTCGAAAGAGACCCAGTACTTC	CASSSKETQYF
TRBV28	14	NA	TRBJ2-5	NA	TGTGCCAGCCAATCGGCGGGGCTACAAGAGACCCAGTACTTC	CASQSAGLQETQYF
TRBV10-3	13	NA	TRBJ1-4	NA	TGTGCCATCAGTGAGTTCGAGGATGAAAAACTGTTTTTT	CAISEFEDEKLFF
TRBV7-2	12	NA	TRBJ2-1	NA	TGTGCCAGCAGCTTAGTAGGGGGTGAGCAGTTCTTC	CASSLVGGEQFF
TRBV11-2	15	NA	TRBJ1-6	once	TGTGCCAGCAGCTTAGACGGGAGGAATAATTCACCCCTCCACTTT	CASSLDGRNNSPLHF
TRBV29-1	14	NA	TRBJ2-5	NA	TGCAGCGTTCAAGGATCTGTCTTACAAGAGACCCAGTACTTC	CSVQGSVLQETQYF
TRBV19	14	TRBD1	TRBJ2-1	NA	TGTGCCAGTAGTACAAGACAGGGGGCACAGGAGCAGTTCTTC	CASSTRQGAQEQFF
TRBV19	15	TRBD1	TRBJ1-5	NA	TGTGCCAGTAGTATAGACAGGACAGGGACTCAGCCCCAGCATTTT	CASSIDRTGTQPQHF
TRBV7-9	15	NA	TRBJ2-5	NA	TGTGCCAGCAGCCGCGGGGGACAAACCCAAGAGACCCAGTACTTC	CASSRGGQTQETQYF
TRBV28	14	NA	TRBJ1-1	NA	TGTGCCAGCACCCGTGAGGGGCTGTGGACTGAAGCTTTCTTT	CASTREGLWTEAFF
TRBV5-1	14	TRBD1	TRBJ1-2	NA	TGCGCCAGCAGCTTGGACCCAGGGGGCGGTGGCTACACCTTC	CASSLDPGGGGYTF